These T cell receptor beta chains were read from a single sample in a study of human T cells and chemical hapten exposure. MiXCR, applied by TCRdb to the RACE reads, yields one record per CDR3 protein. This repertoire shows approximately 89,000 distinct CDR3 sequences, 10% found once; its top ten account for 2% to 3%. This sample comprised whole blood, obtained in connection with sensitization to the hapten diphenylcyclopropenone (DPC). The source of these receptors is a woman aged 25 to 45 with alopecia areata. Some clones in this sample may be carry-over from other donors' samples. Each CDR3 is given with its conserved first and last residue. The order of the fields is J gene, D gene, V gene, clone size, CDR3 protein, CDR3 DNA. D genes are given only for firm matches. Part of the rows lack a size; the others show once, few, many or a class for expanded clones.

TRBJ1-3 . TRBV29-1 . CSVRETGNTIYF TGCAGCGTAAGGGAAACTGGAAACACCATATATTTT
TRBJ2-1 . TRBV29-1 . CSALPLAGKKGSEQFF TGCAGCGCCCTTCCATTGGCAGGGAAAAAGGGGAGTGAGCAGTTCTTC
TRBJ2-1 . TRBV29-1 many CSVEDGGTSYNEQFF TGCAGCGTTGAAGACGGGGGGACATCCTACAATGAGCAGTTCTTC
TRBJ2-1 TRBD2 TRBV7-2 . CASSFVAGGYNEQFF TGTGCCAGCAGCTTCGTAGCGGGTGGCTACAATGAGCAGTTCTTC
TRBJ1-3 TRBD1 TRBV27 . CASRQTGAGNTIYF TGTGCCAGCCGTCAGACAGGGGCTGGAAACACCATATATTTT
TRBJ1-1 . TRBV3-1 . CASSQDLHAVNTEAFF TGTGCCAGCAGCCAAGATCTCCATGCGGTGAACACTGAAGCTTTCTTT
TRBJ1-1 . TRBV12-3/TRBV12-4 . CASSLARQTTEAFF TGTGCCAGCAGTTTAGCGAGGCAGACCACTGAAGCTTTCTTT
TRBJ1-1 TRBD1 TRBV30 . CAWSRQGGTEAFF TGTGCCTGGAGTCGACAGGGTGGCACTGAAGCTTTCTTT
TRBJ1-1 . TRBV25-1 many CASSRGIRTEAFF TGTGCCAGCAGCCGAGGGATTCGCACTGAAGCTTTCTTT
TRBJ1-1 TRBD1 TRBV28 few CASRRQGRAEAFF TGTGCCAGCAGGAGACAGGGGAGGGCTGAAGCTTTCTTT
TRBJ2-1 . TRBV12-3/TRBV12-4 many CASSSGPASYNEQFF TGTGCCAGCAGTTCGGGACCCGCATCCTACAATGAGCAGTTCTTC
TRBJ2-7 TRBD2 TRBV29-1 few CSAVGRAGGIYEQYF TGCAGCGCGGTGGGGAGAGCGGGAGGTATCTACGAGCAGTACTTC
TRBJ1-3 . TRBV30 . CAWSPIPTSGNTIYF TGTGCCTGGAGCCCTATTCCGACCTCTGGAAACACCATATATTTT
TRBJ2-5 TRBD2 TRBV6-6 . CASITSGGETQYF TGTGCCAGCATTACTAGCGGGGGAGAGACCCAGTACTTC
TRBJ2-5 . TRBV29-1 many CSADSGLETQYF TGCAGCGCCGACTCAGGGCTGGAGACCCAGTACTTC
TRBJ2-5 . TRBV5-1 many CASSRRVGGETQYF TGCGCCAGCAGCCGCAGAGTCGGGGGAGAGACCCAGTACTTC